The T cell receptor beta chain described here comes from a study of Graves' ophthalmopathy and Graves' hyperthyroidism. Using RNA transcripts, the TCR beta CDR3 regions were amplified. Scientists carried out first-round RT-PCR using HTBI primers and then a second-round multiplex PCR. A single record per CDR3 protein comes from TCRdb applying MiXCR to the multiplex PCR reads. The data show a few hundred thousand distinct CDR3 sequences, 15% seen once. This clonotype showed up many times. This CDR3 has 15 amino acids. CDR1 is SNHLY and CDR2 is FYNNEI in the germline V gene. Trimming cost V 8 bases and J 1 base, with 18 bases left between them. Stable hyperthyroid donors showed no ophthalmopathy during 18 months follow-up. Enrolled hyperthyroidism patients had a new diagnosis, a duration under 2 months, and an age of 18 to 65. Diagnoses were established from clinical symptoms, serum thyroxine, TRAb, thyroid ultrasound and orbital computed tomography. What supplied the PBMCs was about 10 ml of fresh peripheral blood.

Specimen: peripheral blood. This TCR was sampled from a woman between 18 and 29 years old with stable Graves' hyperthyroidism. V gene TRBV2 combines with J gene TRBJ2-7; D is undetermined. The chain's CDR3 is CASSWSEVASYEQYF. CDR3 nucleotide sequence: TGTGCCAGCTCGTGGTCCGAGGTGGCGTCCTACGAGCAGTACTTC.